This TCR beta chain was retrieved from a study of cytomegalovirus exposure and HLA in healthy donors. Study observations and caveats: There were three CMV-associated chains whose specificity for CMV antigens was confirmed in vitro. Usually a TCR sequence was rare, but some public TCRs were found in many donors.

To note about this clone: The antigen is not known. This CDR3 is also generated by other DNA sequences in the sample.

Separation from the roughly 670-subject first cohort characterized the approximately 120-subject validation cohort, to which the donors belonged. CDR3 length: 13 amino acids. The germline V gene has CDR1 SGDLS and CDR2 YYNGEE. Trimming took 2 bases from V and 4 from J, leaving 8 bases between them. The table came from immunoSEQ multiplex PCR; TCRdb's copy has only in-frame clones and leaves some out. Of some 140,000 clones listed, approximately 86% are singletons. This clonotype was obtained from a man aged 18 to 35 in good health and CMV-seropositive. The chain links TRBV9 to TRBJ2-3; tentatively, D is TRBD2 (5 bases). Material for sequencing was PBMCs. As DNA, the CDR3 is TGTGCCAGCAGCGTCGGACTGCCAGATACGCAGTATTTT. The encoded protein is CASSVGLPDTQYF.